These 18 T cell receptor beta chains originate from one sample sequenced in a study of vaccination effects on CD4 cells after COVID-19. Assay: immunoSEQ multiplex PCR; the TCRdb copy retains only in-frame clones and omits some. The sample gives tens of thousands of clones, more than 70% of which show up once; 37% is in the top ten. The ViraFEST assay expanded antigen-specific CD4+ T cells with viral peptide pools before sequencing. Culture proceeded for nine to ten days, and CD4+ T cells were then isolated. The person was diagnosed with PCR-confirmed SARS-CoV-2 infection between March and December 2020. These TCRs' antigens remain unknown. The sample was CD4+ T cells from PBMCs cultured with a peptide pool, taken before COVID-19 vaccination. These receptors originate from a human donor who had a prior SARS-CoV-2 infection.

The chain couples TRBV9 to TRBJ2-2, with D possibly TRBD1 on 6 matching bases. Germline lookup yields CDR1 SGDLS and CDR2 YYNGEE. CDR3 size: 15 residues. V lost 3 bases, J lost 6 bases, and 15 bases lay in between. The CDR3 spells CASSASGQSSGELFF. DNA for the CDR3: TGTGCCAGCAGCGCGTCGGGACAATCTTCCGGGGAGCTGTTTTTT.

The J gene is TRBJ1-6, the V gene TRBV7-9; D gene unclear. V lost 1 base to trimming and J lost 8 bases, with 9 bases between them. Germline V lookup: CDR1 SEHNR, CDR2 FQNEAQ (reference sequence). The CDR3 spans 14 residues. CDR3 residues: CASSLVEGYSPLHF. CDR3 DNA sequence: TGTGCCAGCAGCTTAGTGGAAGGGTATTCACCCCTCCACTTT.

This chain uses TRBV2 with TRBJ2-5, with 9 positions matching TRBD2. V was clipped by 5 bases and J by 7 bases; unmatched bases: 11. This CDR3 comprises 15 residues. Germline V lookup: CDR1 SNHLY, CDR2 FYNNEI. The CDR3 coding sequence is TGTGCCAGCAGTCTAGCGGGGCGCGACCTCGCGACCCAGTACTTC. It encodes CASSLAGRDLATQYF.

The chain recombines TRBV2 with TRBJ2-3, with TRBD1 matching over 9 bases. Unmatched junction bases numbered 2, after V lost 6 bases and J lost 4 bases. The CDR3 runs to 13 residues. CDR1 SNHLY and CDR2 FYNNEI come from the germline V gene. The DNA for the CDR3 is TGTGCCAGCAGGACAGGGGGTCCAGATACGCAGTATTTT. Its translation: CASRTGGPDTQYF.

The chain joins TRBV6-5 to TRBJ2-1; D is unclear. The CDR3 is made up of 10 amino acids. Germline V CDR1 and CDR2: MNHEY, SVGAGI. Trimming pared 8 bases from V and 8 bases from J, leaving 7 bases between. The CDR3, as DNA: TGTGCCAGCGCTAGATATGAGCAGTTCTTC. It specifies CASARYEQFF.

This CDR3 is CASSGTGASVEQYF. In DNA, the CDR3 is TGTGCCAGTAGCGGGACAGGGGCGTCGGTAGAGCAGTACTTC. The genes are TRBV19 and TRBJ2-7, with 10 bases that match TRBD1. The ends lost 6 bases at V and 7 bases at J; junction bases unmatched: 9. The CDR3 runs to 14 residues. Germline CDR1 and CDR2: LNHDA and SQIVND (reference sequence).

The V call is TRBV2, the J call TRBJ2-7, with D unresolved. V dropped 6 bases and J dropped 3 bases, with 12 bases sitting between them. The germline V gene has CDR1 SNHLY and CDR2 FYNNEI. CDR3 length: 13 amino acids. CDR3 sequence: CASRGFGSYEQYF. In DNA, the CDR3 is TGTGCCAGCAGGGGTTTTGGAAGCTACGAGCAGTACTTC.

This clone occurred a few times. The rearrangement uses TRBV4-2 and TRBJ1-2; D unresolved. Germline-derived CDR1 and CDR2 are LGHNA and YNFKEQ. CDR3 size: 15 residues. V shed 1 base and J shed 2 bases, with 11 bases lying between them. CDR3 DNA: TGTGCCAGCAGCCAAGTCGGTCCAACCAACTATGGCTACACCTTC. This translates into CASSQVGPTNYGYTF.

The chain recombines TRBV5-1 with TRBJ2-6; the match to TRBD1 covers 8 bases. Germline values: CDR1 SGHRS, CDR2 YFSETQ. The CDR3 sequence is 14 residues long. Unmatched junction bases numbered 7, after V lost 2 bases and J lost 12 bases. This chain's CDR3 is CASSLGLQGGVLTF. DNA for the CDR3: TGCGCCAGCAGCTTAGGTCTACAGGGGGGCGTCCTGACTTTC.

V usage is TRBV10-3 and J usage is TRBJ1-1; possibly TRBD1 for D (6 bases). CDR1 ENHRY and CDR2 SYGVKD come from the germline V gene. The V end lost 2 bases, the J end lost 4 bases, and 17 bases lay between the germline ends. CDR3 length: 16 residues. In DNA form, the CDR3 reads TGTGCCATCAGTGAGACGGGGGCGCTTTCTAGCACTGAAGCTTTCTTT. This encodes CAISETGALSSTEAFF.

This clone was observed a handful of times. V usage is TRBV6-2 or TRBV6-3 and J usage is TRBJ2-7; a weak D match, TRBD1 (6 bases). The germline V and J ends were trimmed by 4 bases and 3 bases, with 16 bases remaining between them. CDR1 MNHEY and CDR2 SVGEGT come from the germline V gene. This CDR3 spans 15 amino acids. DNA of the CDR3: TGTGCCAGCAGTTCCCGCGGACAGAGGATCTACGAGCAGTACTTC. Translation: CASSSRGQRIYEQYF.

This chain links TRBV18 with TRBJ1-2; no firm D call. With 3 bases removed from V and 0 bases from J, the gap between germline ends came to 11 bases. This CDR3 comprises 15 residues. Germline CDR1 and CDR2: KGHSH and LQKENI. The CDR3 region is CASSPRRGSNYGYTF. The CDR3 DNA reads TGTGCCAGCTCACCGCGGCGTGGCTCTAACTATGGCTACACCTTC.

The chain uses TRBV7-9 and TRBJ2-5; 11 bases match TRBD2. This CDR3 region has 14 residues. Germline-derived CDR1 and CDR2 are SEHNR and FQNEAQ (reference sequence). Trimming took 11 bases from V and 2 from J; bases not matched to a gene: 7. CDR3 sequence reads: CAGQLAGGQETQYF. The CDR3 DNA is TGTGCCGGCCAGTTAGCGGGAGGGCAAGAGACCCAGTACTTC.

The rearrangement joins TRBV19 to TRBJ2-7, with TRBD1 matching 11 bases. Germline CDR1 LNHDA, CDR2 SQIVND (reference sequence). This CDR3 contains 14 residues. V lost 4 bases, J lost 6 bases, and 5 bases stayed unmatched. CDR3 in DNA: TGTGCCAGTAGTACCGGGACAGGGGGGCGCGAGCAGTACTTC. Translation: CASSTGTGGREQYF. Filled out from reference TRBV19 and TRBJ2-7, the complete variable domain reads DGGITQSPKYLFRKEGQNVTLSCEQNLNHDAMYWYRQDPGQGLRLIYYSQIVNDFQKGDIAEGYSVSREKKESFPLTVTSAQKNPTAFYLCASSTGTGGREQYFGPGTRLTVT.

V and J are TRBV25-1 and TRBJ2-5, with D maybe TRBD1 (5 bases). The V gene's germline CDR1 is MGHDK and CDR2 SYGVNS. This CDR3 contains 13 residues. The ends were cut back, 10 bases at V and 2 bases at J, with 14 bases in the middle. For the CDR3, the DNA is TGTGCCACTCCCGGCAGGGTGCAAGAGACCCAGTACTTC. This sequence encodes CATPGRVQETQYF.

DNA of the CDR3: TGTGCCAGCAGCTCAACGGGGCAGACCTACAATGAGCAGTTCTTC. Its translation: CASSSTGQTYNEQFF. The chain is built from TRBV7-3 and TRBJ2-1; tentatively, D is TRBD1 or TRBD2 (5 bases each). The V end was cut by 4 bases, the J end by 2 bases, with 12 bases between. Germline CDR1 is SGHTA and CDR2 is FQGTGA. The CDR3 is 15 amino acids.

The chain is built from TRBV2 and TRBJ1-1; 10 nucleotides line up with TRBD1. V lost 7 bases to trimming and J lost 4 bases; unmatched junction nucleotides: 3. Germline CDR1 and CDR2: SNHLY and FYNNEI. The CDR3 is 13 amino acids. The CDR3: CASIGQGGTEAFF. CDR3 bases: TGTGCCAGCATCGGACAGGGGGGCACTGAAGCTTTCTTT.

This chain joins TRBV2 and TRBJ2-7; TRBD1 might be the D (6 bases). The ends were cut back, 6 bases at V and 3 bases at J, with 21 bases in the middle. CDR3 size: 16 residues. The germline CDR1 and CDR2 sequences are SNHLY and FYNNEI. The CDR3 DNA reads as TGTGCCAGCAGCGAACACGGGACATGGAGAGACTACGAGCAGTACTTC. This gives the protein CASSEHGTWRDYEQYF.